These T cell receptor beta chains were read from a single sample in a study of blood T cell repertoires in COVID-19. The protocol was immunoSEQ multiplex PCR, while the TCRdb copy is restricted to in-frame clones and leaves out a portion. The sample yields some 240,000 clones, around 87% seen once. The sample was peripheral blood. These receptors were obtained from an older woman with COVID-19, enrolled during active disease. The CDR3 runs from the conserved cysteine through the conserved F or W. Each record gives: V gene, CDR3 protein.

TRBV16	CASSQGTGSYNEQFF
TRBV19	CASTLGVGTVREKLFF
TRBV3-1/TRBV3-2	CASSQAVVTGGRYFF
TRBV5-4	CASSFGRENSPLHF
TRBV30	CAWSEGTGNQPQHF
TRBV7-9	CASSLSRGDYGYTF
TRBV19	CASSIRGGREETQYF
TRBV27	CASSRLGGASETEAFF
TRBV13	CASSLGTSGSSYEQYF
TRBV4-3	CASSQGTGVTQYF
TRBV6-6	CASSIGQGLYGYTF
TRBV27	CASRSSGGIGYGYTF
TRBV19	CATLATLNPDTEAFF
TRBV19	CASSIPGGGLFF
TRBV3-1/TRBV3-2	CASSYMGGTEAFF
TRBV19	CASTEQGYGYTF
TRBV5-4	CASSSGTGRITDTQYF
TRBV19	CASTADRGLLGEGYTF
TRBV7-2	CASSLVRGQYNEQFF